These T cell receptor beta chains were read from a single sample in a study of blood T cells in healthy people across ages. TCRdb independently ran MiXCR on the 5' RACE reads; one entry per CDR3 protein. The table shows some 1.5 million distinct CDR3 sequences, with 28% occurring only once. The sample comprised blood. These receptor sequences come from a woman aged 25 to 39 in good health. Both conserved end residues are part of each CDR3. D genes are given only for firm matches. The listing skips clone size in some rows; elsewhere it reads once, few, many or a size class.

cdr3_nt: TGCGCCAGCAGCCAAGACTCAGGGGGCCCGTCTTCCAAAGGGACCCAGTACTTC; cdr3_aa: CASSQDSGGPSSKGTQYF; d_call: TRBD1; clone_size: .; j_call: TRBJ2-5; v_call: TRBV4-3; cdr3_length: 18
cdr3_nt: TGCGCCAGCAGCACGGAGCGACTAGGCAATGAGCAGTTCTTC; cdr3_aa: CASSTERLGNEQFF; d_call: .; clone_size: many; j_call: TRBJ2-1; v_call: TRBV5-1; cdr3_length: 14
cdr3_nt: TGTGCCAGCAGCCCTATTAAGACAGGATTAGACAATGAGCAGTTCTTC; cdr3_aa: CASSPIKTGLDNEQFF; d_call: .; clone_size: few; j_call: TRBJ2-1; v_call: TRBV14; cdr3_length: 16
cdr3_nt: TGCAGTGCTAGAGAGAAGGACGCGGAAAAACTGTTTTTT; cdr3_aa: CSAREKDAEKLFF; d_call: .; clone_size: .; j_call: TRBJ1-4; v_call: TRBV20-1; cdr3_length: 13
cdr3_nt: TGTGCCAGCAGCAAAGCAGAGGGGCTTACCGGGGAGCTGTTTTTT; cdr3_aa: CASSKAEGLTGELFF; d_call: .; clone_size: .; j_call: TRBJ2-2; v_call: TRBV21-1; cdr3_length: 15
cdr3_nt: TGTGCCAGCAGTTTAGGGCAGACCCCAAGCGAGCAGTACTTC; cdr3_aa: CASSLGQTPSEQYF; d_call: .; clone_size: many; j_call: TRBJ2-7; v_call: TRBV12-3/TRBV12-4; cdr3_length: 14
cdr3_nt: TGTGCCAGCAGCCAATTTGGCCGGGGGGCCCAATTCAATGGCTACACCTTC; cdr3_aa: CASSQFGRGAQFNGYTF; d_call: .; clone_size: few; j_call: TRBJ1-2; v_call: TRBV14; cdr3_length: 17
cdr3_nt: TGTGCCAGCAGTTTACTTGAGGCGGAGACCCAGTACTTC; cdr3_aa: CASSLLEAETQYF; d_call: .; clone_size: .; j_call: TRBJ2-5; v_call: TRBV12-3/TRBV12-4; cdr3_length: 13
cdr3_nt: TGCAGTGCTAGAGATGAAGAGGGAGCAGATACGCAGTATTTT; cdr3_aa: CSARDEEGADTQYF; d_call: .; clone_size: few; j_call: TRBJ2-3; v_call: TRBV20-1; cdr3_length: 14
cdr3_nt: TGTGCCAGCATAACTCCGGGACAGCAAAAAGCTTTCTTT; cdr3_aa: CASITPGQQKAFF; d_call: TRBD1; clone_size: .; j_call: TRBJ1-1; v_call: TRBV28; cdr3_length: 13
cdr3_nt: TGTGCCAGCCGTCCCGGGGGCGGCACCTACGAGCAGTACTTC; cdr3_aa: CASRPGGGTYEQYF; d_call: .; clone_size: .; j_call: TRBJ2-7; v_call: TRBV28; cdr3_length: 14
cdr3_nt: TGTGCCAGCAGGGGAGTCACGAACACCGGGGAGCTGTTTTTT; cdr3_aa: CASRGVTNTGELFF; d_call: .; clone_size: .; j_call: TRBJ2-2; v_call: TRBV2; cdr3_length: 14
cdr3_nt: TGTGCCAGCATGGGCGGGAGTGAAGATACGCAGTATTTT; cdr3_aa: CASMGGSEDTQYF; d_call: TRBD2; clone_size: few; j_call: TRBJ2-3; v_call: TRBV2; cdr3_length: 13
cdr3_nt: TGCGCCAGCCCAACAACGGGGACAGGGAAATACGAGCAGTACTTC; cdr3_aa: CASPTTGTGKYEQYF; d_call: TRBD1; clone_size: .; j_call: TRBJ2-7; v_call: TRBV4-3; cdr3_length: 15
cdr3_nt: TGCGCCACCAGCTACGGACATTCGGCTCAAGAGACCCAGTACTTC; cdr3_aa: CATSYGHSAQETQYF; d_call: .; clone_size: .; j_call: TRBJ2-5; v_call: TRBV5-1; cdr3_length: 15
cdr3_nt: TGTGTCAGCAGGGCTGGGCTCGGGACTTCCCTAGAGACCCAGTTCTTC; cdr3_aa: CVSRAGLGTSLETQFF; d_call: .; clone_size: .; j_call: TRBJ2-1; v_call: TRBV12-3/TRBV12-4; cdr3_length: 16
cdr3_nt: TGCAGCCAGAGGACAGGGGGCGGGGAGACCCAGTACTTC; cdr3_aa: CSQRTGGGETQYF; d_call: TRBD1; clone_size: .; j_call: TRBJ2-5; v_call: TRBV29-1; cdr3_length: 13
cdr3_nt: TGTGCCAGCAGCTTAAACCCCTCTGGGGGGGGGAGCACAGATACGCAGTATTTT; cdr3_aa: CASSLNPSGGGSTDTQYF; d_call: TRBD2; clone_size: few; j_call: TRBJ2-3; v_call: TRBV11-3; cdr3_length: 18
cdr3_nt: TGCAGTGCCCGGTGGGGGGGGGCGCCCGATGGCTACACCTTC; cdr3_aa: CSARWGGAPDGYTF; d_call: .; clone_size: .; j_call: TRBJ1-2; v_call: TRBV20-1; cdr3_length: 14
cdr3_nt: TGTGCCAGCAGTGGACGGGGCCCAGCCTACGAGCAGTACTTC; cdr3_aa: CASSGRGPAYEQYF; d_call: .; clone_size: few; j_call: TRBJ2-7; v_call: TRBV5-5; cdr3_length: 14
cdr3_nt: TGTGCCAGCAGCTCGGACAGGAGGGCCCAAGAGACCCAGTACTTC; cdr3_aa: CASSSDRRAQETQYF; d_call: .; clone_size: few; j_call: TRBJ2-5; v_call: TRBV3-1; cdr3_length: 15
cdr3_nt: TGTGCCAGCAGTTTCGGGGGACTTCGGGCCCAGTACTTC; cdr3_aa: CASSFGGLRAQYF; d_call: .; clone_size: .; j_call: TRBJ2-5; v_call: TRBV12-3/TRBV12-4; cdr3_length: 13
cdr3_nt: TGTGCCAGCAGCTGGCCCAAGGAACTAGCCCAACTGTTCTTC; cdr3_aa: CASSWPKELAQLFF; d_call: .; clone_size: few; j_call: TRBJ2-1; v_call: TRBV11-3; cdr3_length: 14
cdr3_nt: TGCGCCAGCAGCTTGTCCGGGACACAGGGGACTGGGGCCAACGTCCTGACTTTC; cdr3_aa: CASSLSGTQGTGANVLTF; d_call: TRBD1; clone_size: few; j_call: TRBJ2-6; v_call: TRBV5-1; cdr3_length: 18
cdr3_nt: TGTGCCAGCAGTTTGCGCAGGGGCGGTGAGCAGTACTTC; cdr3_aa: CASSLRRGGEQYF; d_call: .; clone_size: few; j_call: TRBJ2-7; v_call: TRBV12-3/TRBV12-4; cdr3_length: 13
cdr3_nt: TGTGCCAGCAGTGGAAACTCGAACACTGAAGCTTTCTTT; cdr3_aa: CASSGNSNTEAFF; d_call: .; clone_size: few; j_call: TRBJ1-1; v_call: TRBV6-1; cdr3_length: 13
cdr3_nt: TGTGCCAGCGCTCGACGACTAGCAGACGATACGCAGTATTTT; cdr3_aa: CASARRLADDTQYF; d_call: TRBD2; clone_size: .; j_call: TRBJ2-3; v_call: TRBV12-3/TRBV12-4; cdr3_length: 14
cdr3_nt: TGTGCCAGCAGTTCCACGTCGCGGGGGGCGGGGAACACTGAAGCTTTCTTT; cdr3_aa: CASSSTSRGAGNTEAFF; d_call: .; clone_size: .; j_call: TRBJ1-1; v_call: TRBV6-6; cdr3_length: 17
cdr3_nt: TGCGCCAGCTTAACAGGGAACTCCTACGAGCAGTACTTC; cdr3_aa: CASLTGNSYEQYF; d_call: .; clone_size: .; j_call: TRBJ2-7; v_call: TRBV5-1; cdr3_length: 13
cdr3_nt: TGTGCCAGCAGTTACTCGCCTTCACCCCTCCACTTT; cdr3_aa: CASSYSPSPLHF; d_call: .; clone_size: .; j_call: TRBJ1-6; v_call: TRBV6-2/TRBV6-3; cdr3_length: 12
cdr3_nt: TGCAGTGCAACCTACGGCCCCACAGATACGCAGTATTTT; cdr3_aa: CSATYGPTDTQYF; d_call: .; clone_size: many; j_call: TRBJ2-3; v_call: TRBV20-1; cdr3_length: 13
cdr3_nt: TGTGCCAGCCTCCCGTCCGGGGGGGTTAGCACAGATACGCAGTATTTT; cdr3_aa: CASLPSGGVSTDTQYF; d_call: TRBD2; clone_size: .; j_call: TRBJ2-3; v_call: TRBV12-3/TRBV12-4; cdr3_length: 16
cdr3_nt: TGCAGTGTCAGGACAGACAATGAGCAGTTCTTC; cdr3_aa: CSVRTDNEQFF; d_call: .; clone_size: .; j_call: TRBJ2-1; v_call: TRBV20-1; cdr3_length: 11
cdr3_nt: TGCAGTGCTAGAGATTGGGAGGGGAAACACAATGAGCAGTTCTTC; cdr3_aa: CSARDWEGKHNEQFF; d_call: TRBD2; clone_size: .; j_call: TRBJ2-1; v_call: TRBV20-1; cdr3_length: 15
cdr3_nt: TGCGCCAGCAGTAGGACAGGGACCTACAATGAGCAGTTCTTC; cdr3_aa: CASSRTGTYNEQFF; d_call: TRBD1; clone_size: many; j_call: TRBJ2-1; v_call: TRBV10-2; cdr3_length: 14
cdr3_nt: TGCAGCGTTGCGGGCAGGGGGCTTTACAATGAGCAGTTCTTC; cdr3_aa: CSVAGRGLYNEQFF; d_call: TRBD1; clone_size: many; j_call: TRBJ2-1; v_call: TRBV29-1; cdr3_length: 14
cdr3_nt: TGCAGTGCTAGGGCCGGACAGTGGACTGAAGCTTTCTTT; cdr3_aa: CSARAGQWTEAFF; d_call: .; clone_size: .; j_call: TRBJ1-1; v_call: TRBV20-1; cdr3_length: 13
cdr3_nt: TGCGCCAGCAGGGACAGGGAAGACGAGCAGTACTTC; cdr3_aa: CASRDREDEQYF; d_call: TRBD1; clone_size: few; j_call: TRBJ2-7; v_call: TRBV5-1; cdr3_length: 12
cdr3_nt: TGTGCCAGCAGTTTAGTTGCAGCGGCGATTCAGGCCCAGCATTTT; cdr3_aa: CASSLVAAAIQAQHF; d_call: .; clone_size: many; j_call: TRBJ1-5; v_call: TRBV12-3/TRBV12-4; cdr3_length: 15
cdr3_nt: TGCAGTGCTAGGGCCGGGACAGGGGTCCCCTACGAGCAGTACTTC; cdr3_aa: CSARAGTGVPYEQYF; d_call: TRBD1; clone_size: many; j_call: TRBJ2-7; v_call: TRBV20-1; cdr3_length: 15